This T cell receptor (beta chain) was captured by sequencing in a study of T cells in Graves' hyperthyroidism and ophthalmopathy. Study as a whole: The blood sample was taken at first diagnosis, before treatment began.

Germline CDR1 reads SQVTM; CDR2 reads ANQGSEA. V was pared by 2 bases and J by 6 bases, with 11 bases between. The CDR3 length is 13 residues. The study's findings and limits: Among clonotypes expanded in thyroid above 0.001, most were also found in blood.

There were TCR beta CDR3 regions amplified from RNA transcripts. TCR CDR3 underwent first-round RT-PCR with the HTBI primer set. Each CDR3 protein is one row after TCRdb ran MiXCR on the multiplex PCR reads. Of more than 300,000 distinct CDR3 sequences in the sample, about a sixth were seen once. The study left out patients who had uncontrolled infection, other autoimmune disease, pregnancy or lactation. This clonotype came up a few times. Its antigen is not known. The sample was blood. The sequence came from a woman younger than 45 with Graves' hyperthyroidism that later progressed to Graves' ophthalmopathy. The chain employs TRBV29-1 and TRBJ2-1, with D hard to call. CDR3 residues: CSVETIQVNEQFF. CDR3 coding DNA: TGCAGCGTTGAAACCATTCAAGTCAATGAGCAGTTCTTC.